This TCR beta chain is drawn from a study of T-cell memory formation after mild COVID-19. With regard to this clonotype: The antigen is unknown.

TCRdb re-derived calls from the 5' RACE reads in MiXCR, one entry per CDR3 protein. Of around 250,000 distinct CDR3 sequences listed, 15% to 20% are singletons. V was trimmed by 1 base and J by 1 base, leaving 9 bases between them. The CDR3 is 15 residues long. Germline V gene sequence: CDR1 SGHNT, CDR2 YYREEE (reference sequence). Study-level points and caveats: Clones which contracted sat mainly in CM and EM if CD4+, and in EMRA if CD8+.

The genes are TRBV5-4 and TRBJ2-4; D possibly uses TRBD1 or TRBD2 (5 bases each). The material sequenced was PBMCs or a T cell subset sorted from them (not recorded which). The receptor's source is a man between 18 and 29 years old who had mild COVID-19 (a few samples of this study predate the infection). Cell type and time point are not known. The CDR3: CASSLRGVAKNIQYF. As DNA, the CDR3 is TGTGCCAGCAGCTTGCGAGGGGTCGCCAAAAACATTCAGTACTTC.